Described below is a single TCR beta chain sequence and its context. Its antigen is currently unknown. This entry is derived from a study of radiotherapy plus CTLA-4 blockade in lung cancer. Study-wide context: Objective responses were seen in more than 15% of patients, disease control in approximately 30%.

Assay used: immunoSEQ multiplex PCR; TCRdb lists only in-frame clones, some missing. The sample includes 25,000 to 40,000 clones, roughly three quarters of them seen just once. Germline lookup yields CDR1 SGHVS and CDR2 FQNEAQ. V lost 1 base, J lost 5 bases, and 6 bases lay in between. The CDR3 extends over 13 amino acids. Study observations and caveats: Per reports, early blood T cell clone dynamics, plus interferon-beta, forecast response most strongly. Radiotherapy with ipilimumab was followed by blood expansion of tumor-derived clones.

Patients had chemo-refractory metastatic non-small-cell lung cancer and received focal radiation plus CTLA-4 blockade that used ipilimumab. This material consisted of peripheral blood, taken from a patient treated with radiotherapy plus ipilimumab. The V and J genes are TRBV7-8 and TRBJ1-5, with D unresolved. This TCR was sampled from a human donor with non-small cell lung cancer who had stable disease on radiotherapy plus ipilimumab. For the CDR3, the DNA is TGTGCCAGCAGCTTAGTATGGGATCAGCCCCAGCATTTT. Encoded protein: CASSLVWDQPQHF.